This paragraph reports one T cell receptor (beta chain). The antigen is not known. The data derive from a study of cytomegalovirus exposure and HLA in healthy donors. Study in general: Counted in an early data release were roughly 87 million unique TCRs from HLA-typed donors. There were 350 to 450 genotyped donors. Of these, roughly 84% fell in the genetic ancestry cluster associated with self-reported Caucasian donors. Points from the study as a whole: Later analysis reportedly placed an Asian-associated ancestry cluster below the approximately 730-donor mean in N-insertions. The availability of immune exposure information extended only to CMV serostatus.

The CDR3 length is 13 residues. From germline, CDR1 is SNHLY and CDR2 FYNNEI. Deletions cut 5 bases from V and 9 bases from J, with 14 bases between. In the PCR, 60 Vbeta and 13 Jbeta primers were used. Assay used: immunoSEQ multiplex PCR; TCRdb lists only in-frame clones, some missing. The table shows tens of thousands of clones, with approximately 70% occurring only once. The sequence derives from a man younger than 40 in good health and CMV-seronegative. Sequenced sample: PBMCs. V gene TRBV2 combines with J gene TRBJ2-1; D may be TRBD2 (6 bases). The CDR3 here is CASSQGPEGEQFF. The CDR3 nucleotides are TGTGCCAGCAGTCAGGGCCCGGAGGGTGAGCAGTTCTTC.